The 27 T cell receptor beta chains presented below share a single source sample, sequenced in a study of lymphopenia after photon versus proton radiotherapy. The data were produced by immunoSEQ multiplex PCR, yet TCRdb's version contains in-frame clones alone and is incomplete. The table lists 77,000 or so clones, about four fifths of them singletons. This specimen consisted of peripheral blood, obtained from a patient treated with proton-based radiotherapy. These receptors all stem from a man aged 55-75 years with pancreatic cancer.

This clone was counted only a few times. This chain links TRBV5-1 with TRBJ1-5; 8 nucleotides line up with TRBD1. CDR1 is SGHRS and CDR2 is YFSETQ in the germline V gene. This CDR3 is 15 amino acids long. Germline trimming cut 4 bases from V and 6 bases from J; bases unmatched to any gene: 9. For the CDR3, the DNA is TGCGCCAGCAGCCGGGGGACAGGTGCGCGTCAGCCCCAGCATTTT. It yields the protein CASSRGTGARQPQHF.

CDR3 nucleotide sequence: TGCGCCAGCAGCCAAGATGATGGGACTAGCGTTAACACCGGGGAGCTGTTTTTT. This codes for CASSQDDGTSVNTGELFF. The V call is TRBV4-1, the J call TRBJ2-2; 10 bases align to TRBD2. The V and J ends lost 0 bases and 2 bases, in that order; junction bases with no gene match: 6. The CDR3 contains 18 residues. Germline CDR1 MGHRA, CDR2 YSYEKL.

This chain links TRBV4-1 with TRBJ2-1; TRBD2 might be the D (6 bases). From germline, CDR1 is MGHRA and CDR2 YSYEKL. The V end lost 1 base, the J end lost 3 bases, and 10 bases lay between the germline ends. The CDR3 is 15 amino acids. CDR3 loop: CASSQVSDYYNEQFF. The CDR3 region has the DNA TGCGCCAGCAGCCAAGTTTCGGACTACTACAATGAGCAGTTCTTC.

The chain combines TRBV9 with TRBJ1-1; D unresolved. CDR1 and CDR2 (germline): SGDLS, YYNGEE. The CDR3 contains 13 residues. V lost 0 bases and J lost 1, with 4 bases in between. CDR3 nucleotides: TGTGCCAGCAGCGTAGGGTCGAACACTGAAGCTTTCTTT. This encodes CASSVGSNTEAFF.

V usage is TRBV5-4 and J usage is TRBJ2-5; tentative D call: TRBD1 (9 bases). This CDR3 is built from 15 residues. V lost 4 bases and J 4 bases, leaving 17 bases between the germline ends. Germline V CDR1 and CDR2: SGHNT, YYREEE (reference sequence). The CDR3 protein is CASSPGGGQGETQYF. The CDR3 nucleotides read TGTGCCAGCAGCCCGGGGGGGGGACAGGGAGAGACCCAGTACTTC. Complete variable domain (other parts from reference TRBV5-4 and TRBJ2-5): ETGVTQSPTHLIKTRGQQVTLRCSSQSGHNTVSWYQQALGQGPQFIFQYYREEENGRGNFPPRFSGLQFPNYSSELNVNALELDDSALYLCASSPGGGQGETQYFGPGTRLLVL.

V and J are TRBV2 and TRBJ1-2; no clear D. V was pared by 4 bases and J by 0 bases, with 12 bases between. This CDR3 spans 15 amino acids. The germline CDR1 and CDR2 sequences are SNHLY and FYNNEI. The CDR3 DNA follows: TGTGCCAGCAGTGGTGAAGCGTTCTCTAACTATGGCTACACCTTC. Translating it yields CASSGEAFSNYGYTF.

This chain links TRBV11-3 with TRBJ2-2; TRBD2 is a possible D gene (5 bases). Germline V gives CDR1 SGHNT, CDR2 YENEEA. There are 15 residues in the CDR3. V lost 1 base and J 4 bases, leaving 10 bases between the germline ends. The chain's CDR3 is CASSLALGSTGELFF. CDR3 DNA sequence: TGTGCCAGCAGCTTAGCACTAGGTAGCACCGGGGAGCTGTTTTTT.

The chain carries TRBV9 and TRBJ2-3; 8 bases are shared with TRBD2. The CDR3 length is 15 residues. CDR1 SGDLS and CDR2 YYNGEE come from the germline V gene. Trimming removed 3 bases from V and 3 bases from J; junction bases left unmatched: 6. The CDR3 DNA sequence: TGTGCCAGCAGCGGTCAAAGCGGGAGAACAGATACGCAGTATTTT. It is translated as CASSGQSGRTDTQYF.

The chain links TRBV6-5 to TRBJ1-3; D gene ambiguous. The CDR3 sequence is 11 residues long. Germline CDR1 MNHEY, CDR2 SVGAGI. V lost 8 bases to trimming and J lost 6 bases, with 8 bases between them. CDR3: CASLGLNTIYF. The CDR3 region has the DNA TGTGCCAGCCTCGGTCTAAACACCATATATTTT.

This chain links TRBV7-1 with TRBJ1-5; no definite D call. TRBV7-1 is noted as an ORF with a role that remains uncertain. CDR3 length: 15 residues. The V and J ends lost 6 bases and 0 bases respectively, with 12 bases between them. The CDR3 is CASRLAGASNQPQHF. CDR3 DNA sequence: TGTGCCAGCAGGTTAGCGGGAGCTAGCAATCAGCCCCAGCATTTT.

Comments on this clone: Other DNA variants within this sample encode the same CDR3. CDR3 sequence (DNA): TGTGCCAGTAGTATTCTCAGGTCCGGGGAGCTGTTTTTT. Its translation: CASSILRSGELFF. The V gene is TRBV19, the J gene TRBJ2-2, with D unresolved. Trimming stripped 3 bases from V and 6 bases from J, with 8 bases between. The CDR3 runs 13 residues. Germline CDR1 reads LNHDA; CDR2 reads SQIVND (reference sequence).

The chain recombines TRBV5-5 with TRBJ2-3, with D possibly matching TRBD1 (6 bases). Germline V gene lookup returns CDR1 SGHKS and CDR2 YYEKEE (reference sequence). The CDR3 consists of 17 residues. Trimming removed 2 bases from V and 2 bases from J, with 18 bases in between. This chain's CDR3 is CASSFDQGSFPTDTQYF. CDR3 nucleotides: TGTGCCAGCAGCTTCGACCAGGGGTCCTTTCCCACAGATACGCAGTATTTT.

The CDR3 here is CASSVEWGLNSYNEQFF. The CDR3 nucleotides are TGTGCCAGCAGCGTAGAGTGGGGACTGAACTCCTACAATGAGCAGTTCTTC. The chain combines TRBV9 with TRBJ2-1; maybe TRBD2 (6 bases). V was cut by 0 bases and J by 0 bases, with 13 bases left in between. The germline V gene encodes CDR1 SGDLS and CDR2 YYNGEE. This CDR3 region has 17 residues.

The J gene is TRBJ1-5, the V gene TRBV4-2, with D unclear. CDR1 is LGHNA, CDR2 YNFKEQ, per germline. Trimming shortened V by 0 bases and J by 0 bases, and 9 bases separated the two germline ends. This CDR3 comprises 16 residues. Written as DNA, the CDR3 is TGTGCCAGCAGCCAAGAACAGCTTTATAGCAATCAGCCCCAGCATTTT. Translation: CASSQEQLYSNQPQHF.

The chain is built from TRBV19 and TRBJ2-1; 11 bases map to TRBD2. The CDR3 runs 17 residues. The J segment lost 2 bases and the V segment lost 1 base, leaving 4 bases of the junction unmatched. In germline, CDR1 is LNHDA, CDR2 SQIVND (reference sequence). The CDR3 reads CASSIGAGLAAYNEQFF. The CDR3 DNA reads TGTGCCAGTAGTATAGGTGCGGGACTAGCGGCCTACAATGAGCAGTTCTTC.

V gene TRBV10-3 combines with J gene TRBJ1-1; the match to TRBD1 covers 8 bases. Trimming removed 7 bases from V and 5 bases from J; junction bases left unmatched: 12. This CDR3 is built from 15 residues. In germline, CDR1 is ENHRY, CDR2 SYGVKD. CDR3 coding DNA: TGTGCCATCACCTACGGACAGGGACGAAGTACTGAAGCTTTCTTT. This translates into CAITYGQGRSTEAFF.

The V gene is TRBV27, the J gene TRBJ1-1, with a possible D match to TRBD1 (6 bases). The CDR3 extends over 14 amino acids. The germline CDR1 and CDR2 sequences are MNHEY and SMNVEV (reference sequence). V lost 2 bases to trimming and J lost 0 bases, with 7 bases between them. CDR3 residues: CASSLGGMNTEAFF. In DNA form, the CDR3 reads TGTGCCAGCAGTTTAGGGGGCATGAACACTGAAGCTTTCTTT.

This sequence joins TRBV19 and TRBJ1-1, with D unresolved. This CDR3 comprises 14 residues. The germline V gene encodes CDR1 LNHDA and CDR2 SQIVND (reference sequence). The V end was cut by 7 bases, the J end by 5 bases, with 17 bases between. The CDR3 nucleotides read TGTGCCAGTAAACTGGAGGGAATAGGTACTGAAGCTTTCTTT. Its protein is CASKLEGIGTEAFF.

This clone was detected only a few times. This rearrangement joins TRBV28 to TRBJ1-2, with unresolved D. Germline values: CDR1 MDHEN, CDR2 SYDVKM. V lost 3 bases to trimming and J lost 9 bases, with 8 bases between them. CDR3 size: 11 residues. CDR3 loop: CASSFFGSYTF. CDR3 DNA: TGTGCCAGCAGTTTTTTCGGGAGCTACACCTTC.

The chain combines TRBV30 with TRBJ2-3; the D gene could be TRBD1 or TRBD2 (5 bases each). The germline V gene has CDR1 GTSNPN and CDR2 SVGIG (reference sequence). Trimming cost V 8 bases and J 0 bases, with 18 bases left between them. There are 15 residues in the CDR3. For the CDR3, the DNA is TGTGCCGGGGGACGCTCGGACGCGAGCACAGATACGCAGTATTTT. This translates into CAGGRSDASTDTQYF.

This clone has just a few counts. The chain employs TRBV7-9 and TRBJ1-2; D not certain. The CDR3 consists of 13 residues. Germline V lookup: CDR1 SEHNR, CDR2 FQNEAQ (reference sequence). V was trimmed by 1 base and J by 2 bases, leaving 5 bases between them. CDR3 loop: CASSLGGNYGYTF. In DNA, the CDR3 is TGTGCCAGCAGCTTAGGGGGAAACTATGGCTACACCTTC.

This chain uses TRBV5-1 with TRBJ2-1; D is unresolved. The CDR3 is 13 residues long. Between the trimmed V and J ends, which lost 2 bases and 10 bases, there was a span of 13 bases. The germline CDR1 and CDR2 sequences are SGHRS and YFSETQ. The CDR3 nucleotides are TGCGCCAGCAGCTTAGACGGCTCAGGAGAGCAGTTCTTC. Translating gives CASSLDGSGEQFF.

The chain combines TRBV29-1 with TRBJ1-4; 8 bases are shared with TRBD1. Germline V lookup: CDR1 SQVTM, CDR2 ANQGSEA. The ends lost 7 bases at V and 4 bases at J; junction bases unmatched: 5. This CDR3 is built from 13 residues. CDR3 region: CSGWTGLNEKLFF. The DNA for the CDR3 is TGCAGCGGCTGGACAGGGCTTAATGAAAAACTGTTTTTT.

The rearrangement uses TRBV2 and TRBJ1-5; TRBD1 matches 8 bases. Trimming removed 1 base from V and 5 bases from J; junction bases left unmatched: 7. Per the germline V gene, CDR1 is SNHLY and CDR2 is FYNNEI. CDR3 length: 16 residues. The DNA of the CDR3 is TGTGCCAGCAGTGAAGGAAAAGGGACAGGAGATCAGCCCCAGCATTTT. Its translation: CASSEGKGTGDQPQHF.

This clone appeared a few times. The chain couples TRBV5-1 to TRBJ2-2; D is unresolved. From germline, CDR1 is SGHRS and CDR2 YFSETQ. This CDR3 contains 15 residues. Trimming cost V 0 bases and J 5 bases, with 11 bases left between them. CDR3 nucleotide sequence: TGCGCCAGCAGCTTGGTTGGGGTGAAGACCGGGGAGCTGTTTTTT. Translating gives CASSLVGVKTGELFF.

This clone was counted between two and nine times. The rearrangement links TRBV9 to TRBJ1-3; D is uncertain. CDR3 size: 14 residues. Germline V gene data show CDR1 as SGDLS and CDR2 as YYNGEE. Trimming removed 3 bases from V and 0 bases from J, with 7 bases in between. CDR3 DNA sequence: TGTGCCAGCAGCGACCTAAGCTCTGGAAACACCATATATTTT. Translating gives CASSDLSSGNTIYF.

The chain carries TRBV4-1 and TRBJ2-7; TRBD1 matches 7 bases. The CDR3 covers 14 residues. CDR1 and CDR2 (germline): MGHRA, YSYEKL. Trimming took 3 bases from V and 6 from J; bases not matched to a gene: 8. CDR3 nucleotides: TGCGCCAGCAGCCAGCCGACAGGGAATGGCGAGCAGTACTTC. This gives the protein CASSQPTGNGEQYF.